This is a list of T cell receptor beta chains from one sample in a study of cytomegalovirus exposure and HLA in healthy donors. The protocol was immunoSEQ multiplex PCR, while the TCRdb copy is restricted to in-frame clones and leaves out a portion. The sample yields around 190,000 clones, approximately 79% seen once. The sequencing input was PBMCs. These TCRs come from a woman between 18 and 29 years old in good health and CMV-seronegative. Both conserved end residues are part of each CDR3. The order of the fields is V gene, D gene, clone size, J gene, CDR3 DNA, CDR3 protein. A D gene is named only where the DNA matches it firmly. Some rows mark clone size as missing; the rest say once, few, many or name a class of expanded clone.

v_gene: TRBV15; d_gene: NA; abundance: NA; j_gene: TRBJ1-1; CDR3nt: TGTGCCACCAGCAGAGATTTAACCGGTGGGCCCTTGAACACTGAAGCTTTCTTT; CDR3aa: CATSRDLTGGPLNTEAFF
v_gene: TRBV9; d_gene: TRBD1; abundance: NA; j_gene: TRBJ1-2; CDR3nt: TGTGCCAGCAGAGAGATTGGGACAGCAGCTAACTATGGCTACACCTTC; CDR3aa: CASREIGTAANYGYTF
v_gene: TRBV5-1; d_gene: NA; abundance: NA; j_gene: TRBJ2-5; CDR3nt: TGCGCCAGCAGCTTGGCTCGGGAGACCCAGTACTTC; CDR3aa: CASSLARETQYF
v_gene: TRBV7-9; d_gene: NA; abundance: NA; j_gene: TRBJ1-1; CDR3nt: TGTGCCAGCAGCCAGGAATTTAGAGCTTTCTTT; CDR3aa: CASSQEFRAFF
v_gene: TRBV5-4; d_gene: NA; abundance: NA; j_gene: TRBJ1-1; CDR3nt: TGTGCCAGCAGCGGTACAGGAACGACCTTAGACACTGAAGCTTTCTTT; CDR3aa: CASSGTGTTLDTEAFF
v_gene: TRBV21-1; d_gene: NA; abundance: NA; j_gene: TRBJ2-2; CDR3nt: TGTGCCAGCAGCAAAGGCCCAGGGTCGTCCACCGGGGAGCTGTTTTTT; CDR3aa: CASSKGPGSSTGELFF
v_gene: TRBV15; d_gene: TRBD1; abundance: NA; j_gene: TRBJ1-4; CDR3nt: TGTGCCACCAGCGGGACAGTGCTGAATGAAAAACTGTTTTTT; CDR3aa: CATSGTVLNEKLFF
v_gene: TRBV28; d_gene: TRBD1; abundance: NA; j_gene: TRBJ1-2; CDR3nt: TGTGCCAGCAGAGAAATAGGGGGCCTGAACTATGGCTACACCTTC; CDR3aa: CASREIGGLNYGYTF
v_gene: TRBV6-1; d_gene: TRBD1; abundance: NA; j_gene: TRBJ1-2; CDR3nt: TGTGCCAGCAGTTGGACAGGGCCTGGGTATGGCTACACCTTC; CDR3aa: CASSWTGPGYGYTF
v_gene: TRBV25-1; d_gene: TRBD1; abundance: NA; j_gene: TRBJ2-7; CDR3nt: TGTGCCAGCAGTGACACTCGGACAGGGGCAAACGAGCAGTACTTC; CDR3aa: CASSDTRTGANEQYF
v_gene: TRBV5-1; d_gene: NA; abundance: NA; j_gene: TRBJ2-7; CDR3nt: TGCGCCAGCAGCTACGTGACAGGGGAGGGCTCCTACGAGCAGTACTTC; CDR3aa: CASSYVTGEGSYEQYF
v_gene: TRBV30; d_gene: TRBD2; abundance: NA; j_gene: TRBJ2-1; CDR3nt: TGTGCCTGGAGTCCGGGACTAGCGACGGACAATGAGCAGTTCTTC; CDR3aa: CAWSPGLATDNEQFF
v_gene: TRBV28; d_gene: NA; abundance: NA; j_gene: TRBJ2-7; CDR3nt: TGTGCCAGCAGCGAAGCAGGGTCCGAGCAGTACTTC; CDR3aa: CASSEAGSEQYF
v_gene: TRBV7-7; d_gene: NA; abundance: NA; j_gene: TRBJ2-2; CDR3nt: TGTGCCAGCAGCCAACTGCCAGCTAGCGGGGAGCTGTTTTTT; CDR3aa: CASSQLPASGELFF
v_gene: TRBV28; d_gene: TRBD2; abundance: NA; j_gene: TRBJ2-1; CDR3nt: TGTGCCAGCAGTCCACGACTAGCGGGAGGGGACAATGAGCAGTTCTTC; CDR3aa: CASSPRLAGGDNEQFF
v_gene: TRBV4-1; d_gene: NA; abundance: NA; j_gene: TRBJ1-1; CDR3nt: TGCGCCAGCAGCCAAGATAGGGCGGGGCACGAAGCTTTCTTT; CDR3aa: CASSQDRAGHEAFF
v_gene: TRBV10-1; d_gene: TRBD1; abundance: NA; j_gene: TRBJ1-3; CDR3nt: TGCGCCAGCAGTGAGTCGGGCAGGGGGAACACCATATATTTT; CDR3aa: CASSESGRGNTIYF
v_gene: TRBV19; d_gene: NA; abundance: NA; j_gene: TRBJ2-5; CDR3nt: TGTGCCAGTAGTATAGAGGGGGGGACCCAGTACTTC; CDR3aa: CASSIEGGTQYF
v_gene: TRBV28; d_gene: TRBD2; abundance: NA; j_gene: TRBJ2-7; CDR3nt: TGTGCCAGCAGACCGGGACTAGCGGGACACGAGCAGTACTTC; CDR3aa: CASRPGLAGHEQYF
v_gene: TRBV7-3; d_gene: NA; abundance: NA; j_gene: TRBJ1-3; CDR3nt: TGTGCCAGCAGCTTGGGGGCAGGGAGCTCTGGAAACACCATATATTTT; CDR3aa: CASSLGAGSSGNTIYF
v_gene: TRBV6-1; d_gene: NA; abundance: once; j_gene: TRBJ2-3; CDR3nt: TGTGCCAGCAGTGCTATTAGCACAGATACGCAGTATTTT; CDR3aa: CASSAISTDTQYF
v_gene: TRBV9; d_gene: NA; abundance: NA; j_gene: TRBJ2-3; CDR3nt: TGTGCCAGCAGCGTAGCTACAGATACGCAGTATTTT; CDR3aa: CASSVATDTQYF
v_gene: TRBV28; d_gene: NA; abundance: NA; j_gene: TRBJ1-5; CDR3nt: TGTGCCAGCAGTAGGTCGACAGGCATCAATCAGCCCCAGCATTTT; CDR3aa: CASSRSTGINQPQHF
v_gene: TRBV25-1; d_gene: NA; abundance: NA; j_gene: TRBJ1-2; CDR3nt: TGTGCCAGCACCCCCCCGGGACATCTCGATGGCTACACCTTC; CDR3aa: CASTPPGHLDGYTF
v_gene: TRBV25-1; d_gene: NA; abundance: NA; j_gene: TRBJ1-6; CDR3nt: TGTGCCAGCAGTGATGGCACATATAATTCACCCCTCCACTTT; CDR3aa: CASSDGTYNSPLHF
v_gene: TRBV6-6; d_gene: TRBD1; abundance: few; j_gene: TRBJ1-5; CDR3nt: TGTGCCAGCAGGGTGGGACAGGGCAATCAGCCCCAGCATTTT; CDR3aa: CASRVGQGNQPQHF
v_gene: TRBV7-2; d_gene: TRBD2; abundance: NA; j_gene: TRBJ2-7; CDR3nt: TGTGCCAGCAGCCGCCTTGGGAGGGCTACCTCCTACGAGCAGTACTTC; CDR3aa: CASSRLGRATSYEQYF
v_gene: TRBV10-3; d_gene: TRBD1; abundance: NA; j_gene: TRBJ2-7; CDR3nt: TGTGCCATCAGTGATCCGGGACAGGGGGCCTACGAGCAGTACTTC; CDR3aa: CAISDPGQGAYEQYF
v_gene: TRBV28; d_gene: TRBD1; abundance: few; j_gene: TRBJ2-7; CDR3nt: TGTGCCAGCGGGGGACAGGGGGCGGGGGAGCAGTACTTC; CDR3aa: CASGGQGAGEQYF
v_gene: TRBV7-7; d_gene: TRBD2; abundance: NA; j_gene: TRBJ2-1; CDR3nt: TGTGCTAGCAGCCCCGGGACTAGCGTATATAATGAGCAGTTCTTC; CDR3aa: CASSPGTSVYNEQFF
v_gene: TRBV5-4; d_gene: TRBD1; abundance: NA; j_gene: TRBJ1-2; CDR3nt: TGTGCCAGCAGCACCGGGACAGTCTATGGCTACACCTTC; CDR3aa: CASSTGTVYGYTF
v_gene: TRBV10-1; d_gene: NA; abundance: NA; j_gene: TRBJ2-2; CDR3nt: TGCGCCAGCAGGCCCGGGACGAACACCGGGGAGCTGTTTTTT; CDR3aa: CASRPGTNTGELFF
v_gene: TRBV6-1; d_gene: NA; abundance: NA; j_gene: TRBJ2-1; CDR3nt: TGTGCCAGCAGTGAAGGGGGGCCGTACAATGAGCAGTTCTTC; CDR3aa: CASSEGGPYNEQFF
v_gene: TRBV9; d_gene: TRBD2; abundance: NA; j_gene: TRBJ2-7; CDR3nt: TGTGCCAGCAGCGTAGAGGACGGGAGGGCCGATGAGCAGTACTTC; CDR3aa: CASSVEDGRADEQYF
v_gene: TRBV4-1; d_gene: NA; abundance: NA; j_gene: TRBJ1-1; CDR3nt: TGCGCCAGCAGCCCGGTACGGGGGAACACTGAAGCTTTCTTT; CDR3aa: CASSPVRGNTEAFF
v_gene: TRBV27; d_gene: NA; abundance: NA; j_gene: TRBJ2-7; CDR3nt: TGTGCCAGCAGTTTAAGGGACGGGGGTTCCTACGAGCAGTACTTC; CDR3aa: CASSLRDGGSYEQYF
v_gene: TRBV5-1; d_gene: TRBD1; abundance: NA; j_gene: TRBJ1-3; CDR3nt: TGCGCCAGCAGCTTGGGGGACAGGTTCTCTGGAAACACCATATATTTT; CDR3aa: CASSLGDRFSGNTIYF
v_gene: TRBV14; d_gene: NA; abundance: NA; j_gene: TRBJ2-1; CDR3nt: TGTGCCAGCAGCCAAGAGTACTACAATGAGCAGTTCTTC; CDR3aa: CASSQEYYNEQFF
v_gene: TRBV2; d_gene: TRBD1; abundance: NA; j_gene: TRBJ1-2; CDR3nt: TGTGCCAGCAGCGTCCAGGGACAGAACTATGGCTACACCTTC; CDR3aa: CASSVQGQNYGYTF
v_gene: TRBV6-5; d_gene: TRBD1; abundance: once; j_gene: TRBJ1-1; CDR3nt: TGTGCCAGCAGTTATGGGGACAGGATGAACACTGAAGCTTTCTTT; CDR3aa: CASSYGDRMNTEAFF
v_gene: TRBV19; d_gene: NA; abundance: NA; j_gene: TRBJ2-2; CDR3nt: TGTGCCAGTGTCCCCGAAATGGAGTACACCGGGGAGCTGTTTTTT; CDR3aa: CASVPEMEYTGELFF
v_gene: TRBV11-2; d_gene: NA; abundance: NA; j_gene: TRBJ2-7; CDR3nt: TGTGCCAGCAGCTCGCGCACTCAGGGATACGAGCAGTACTTC; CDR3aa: CASSSRTQGYEQYF
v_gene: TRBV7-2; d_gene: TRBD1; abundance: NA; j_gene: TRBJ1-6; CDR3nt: TGTGCCAGCAGCTTAGATTCACAGGGGGCCTCACCCCTCCACTTT; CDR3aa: CASSLDSQGASPLHF
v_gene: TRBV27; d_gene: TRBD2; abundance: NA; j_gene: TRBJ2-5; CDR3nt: TGTGCCAGCAGTTTATCGGCTAGCGGGACCCAGTACTTC; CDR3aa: CASSLSASGTQYF
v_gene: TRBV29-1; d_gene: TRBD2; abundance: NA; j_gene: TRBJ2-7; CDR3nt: TGCAGCGTCCTGAGCGGGAGTTATGGAGAGCAGTACTTC; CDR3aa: CSVLSGSYGEQYF
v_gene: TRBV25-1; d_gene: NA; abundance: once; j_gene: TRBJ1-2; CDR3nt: TGTGCCAGCAGTGAATTGTTCGTAGGGCGGGGAAGTGGCTACACCTTC; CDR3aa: CASSELFVGRGSGYTF
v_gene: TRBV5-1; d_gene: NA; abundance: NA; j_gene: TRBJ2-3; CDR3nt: TGCGCCAGCAGCTCCAGGACTACCACAGATACGCAGTATTTT; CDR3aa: CASSSRTTTDTQYF
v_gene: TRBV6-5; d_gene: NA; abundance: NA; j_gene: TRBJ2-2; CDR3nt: TGTGCCAGCAGTTACTCGCCAGACACCGGGGAGCTGTTTTTT; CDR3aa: CASSYSPDTGELFF
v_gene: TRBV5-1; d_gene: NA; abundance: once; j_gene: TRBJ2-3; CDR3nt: TGCGCCAGCAGCACCGGAGGGGGCGCCAACGCAGATACGCAGTATTTT; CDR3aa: CASSTGGGANADTQYF
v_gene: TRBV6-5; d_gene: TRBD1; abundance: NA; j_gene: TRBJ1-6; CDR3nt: TGTGCCAGCGCACACAGGGGCAATTCACCCCTCCACTTT; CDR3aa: CASAHRGNSPLHF
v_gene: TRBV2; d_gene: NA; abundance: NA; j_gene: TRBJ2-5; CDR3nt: TGTGCCAGCACCCCCGGGGGGACCCAGTACTTC; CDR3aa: CASTPGGTQYF
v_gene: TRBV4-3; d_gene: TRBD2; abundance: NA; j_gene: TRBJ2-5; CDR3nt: TGCGCCAGCAGCACAAGTAGCGGGAGCGACGGGACCCAGTACTTC; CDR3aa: CASSTSSGSDGTQYF
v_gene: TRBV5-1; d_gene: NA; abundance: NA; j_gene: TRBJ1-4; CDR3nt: TGCGCCAGCAGCTTGGCCCCTTTGGGGGGTGGTAATGAAAAACTGTTTTTT; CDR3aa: CASSLAPLGGGNEKLFF